A selection of T cell receptor beta chains follows, all from one sample in a study of blood T cell repertoires in COVID-19. Using immunoSEQ multiplex PCR, the repertoire was profiled, and TCRdb retains in-frame clones only, with some absent. The repertoire has approximately 300,000 clones, 80% to 90% of them found once; the top ten carry roughly 3.3%. The sample taken for sequencing was peripheral blood. These receptors were collected from a middle-aged woman with acute or convalescent COVID-19. CDR3s include the opening cysteine and the closing phenylalanine or tryptophan. The D gene is left open where the match is weak. Expanded clones get a size class; other rows say once, few or many, or leave the size out.

D,size,V,J,CDR3,DNA
TRBD1,.,TRBV3-1/TRBV3-2,TRBJ1-2,CASSQGQGRAIGYTF,TGTGCCAGCAGCCAAGGACAGGGTAGAGCTATAGGCTACACCTTC
TRBD1,.,TRBV11-1,TRBJ1-2,CASSGGTGNGYTF,TGTGCCAGCAGCGGGGGGACAGGTAACGGCTACACCTTC
TRBD1,.,TRBV5-1,TRBJ1-1,CASRMTGAEAFF,TGCGCCAGCAGGATGACAGGGGCTGAAGCTTTCTTT
TRBD2,.,TRBV7-9,TRBJ2-1,CASTSPGGINEQFF,TGTGCCAGCACCTCACCGGGGGGGATTAATGAGCAGTTCTTC
TRBD1,.,TRBV9,TRBJ2-3,CASSLGQGARDTQYF,TGTGCCAGCAGCTTGGGACAGGGGGCACGGGATACGCAGTATTTT
.,.,TRBV5-1,TRBJ1-3,CASRVGVSGNTIYF,TGCGCCAGCAGAGTAGGGGTCTCTGGAAACACCATATATTTT
.,.,TRBV19,TRBJ2-3,CASSIQAGTDTQYF,TGTGCCAGTAGTATACAGGCAGGCACAGATACGCAGTATTTT
.,.,TRBV4-2,TRBJ2-5,CASSQGTGQETQYF,TGTGCCAGCAGCCAAGGAACAGGACAAGAGACCCAGTACTTC
TRBD1,.,TRBV14,TRBJ1-1,CASSQLTGQGEAFF,TGTGCCAGCAGCCAGCTCACGGGACAGGGTGAAGCTTTCTTT
TRBD1,.,TRBV5-6,TRBJ1-3,CASSLAGTGRNTIYF,TGTGCCAGCAGCTTGGCCGGGACAGGGAGAAACACCATATATTTT
.,.,TRBV4-1,TRBJ2-3,CASSPGDITDTQYF,TGCGCCAGCAGCCCGGGAGACATCACAGATACGCAGTATTTT
.,.,TRBV5-6,TRBJ1-2,CASSLGQVHGYTF,TGTGCCAGCAGCTTGGGGCAGGTCCATGGCTACACCTTC
TRBD1,.,TRBV3-1/TRBV3-2,TRBJ1-2,CASSQEGQPIYGYTF,TGTGCCAGCAGCCAAGAGGGACAGCCGATCTATGGCTACACCTTC
.,.,TRBV3-1/TRBV3-2,TRBJ1-6,CASSRTDNSPLHF,TGTGCCAGCAGTCGGACAGACAATTCACCCCTCCACTTT
TRBD1,.,TRBV6-5,TRBJ2-1,CASMRDRVYNEQFF,TGTGCCAGCATGAGGGACAGGGTCTACAATGAGCAGTTCTTC
TRBD1,.,TRBV19,TRBJ1-2,CASSTPGGADYGYTF,TGTGCCAGTAGTACCCCAGGGGGCGCTGACTATGGCTACACCTTC
.,.,TRBV4-1,TRBJ2-1,CASSQNRNEQFF,TGCGCCAGCAGCCAAAACAGGAATGAGCAGTTCTTC
.,.,TRBV29-1,TRBJ1-1,CSVLGGQETEAFF,TGCAGCGTCTTGGGAGGGCAGGAGACTGAAGCTTTCTTT
TRBD1,.,TRBV5-4,TRBJ1-2,CASSRTGTYGYTF,TGTGCCAGCAGCCGGACAGGTACCTATGGCTACACCTTC
.,once,TRBV21-1,TRBJ1-2,CASSTGGGYTF,TGTGCCAGCAGCACAGGGGGGGGCTACACCTTC
.,.,TRBV9,TRBJ2-5,CASNRGPVQETQYF,TGTGCCAGCAACCGTGGTCCAGTCCAAGAGACCCAGTACTTC
TRBD2,once,TRBV5-4,TRBJ2-5,CASSSLERGLYQETQYF,TGTGCCAGCAGCTCCCTTGAGCGGGGGTTATATCAAGAGACCCAGTACTTC
.,.,TRBV2,TRBJ1-6,CASSRGLQGSSNSPLHF,TGTGCCAGCAGCCGAGGCCTACAGGGATCAAGCAATTCACCCCTCCACTTT
.,.,TRBV14,TRBJ1-3,CASSQGMNRPGRVTIYF,TGTGCCAGCAGCCAAGGGATGAACAGGCCAGGTCGGGTCACCATATATTTT
.,.,TRBV28,TRBJ1-5,CASARNQPQHF,TGTGCCAGCGCCAGGAATCAGCCCCAGCATTTT
TRBD2,.,TRBV3-1/TRBV3-2,TRBJ2-3,CASSQLAADTQYF,TGTGCCAGCAGTCAACTAGCGGCAGATACGCAGTATTTT
.,.,TRBV28,TRBJ1-4,CASPIQASAEKLFF,TGTGCCAGCCCGATCCAGGCATCGGCTGAAAAACTGTTTTTT
.,.,TRBV6-5,TRBJ1-1,CASRQRGTNTEAFF,TGTGCCAGCAGGCAAAGGGGAACCAACACTGAAGCTTTCTTT
.,.,TRBV11-2,TRBJ2-2,CASSSVQARTGELFF,TGTGCCAGCAGCTCTGTTCAGGCGCGCACCGGGGAGCTGTTTTTT
TRBD1,few,TRBV12-5,TRBJ1-1,CASGWTGQGYTEAFF,TGTGCTAGTGGTTGGACCGGACAGGGGTACACTGAAGCTTTCTTT
TRBD1,.,TRBV2,TRBJ2-5,CASSEIRQGQKTQYF,TGTGCCAGCAGTGAAATCAGACAGGGGCAAAAGACTCAGTACTTC
.,.,TRBV19,TRBJ1-6,CASRRTSSTYNSPLHF,TGTGCCAGTAGACGGACTTCATCGACCTATAATTCACCCCTCCACTTT
.,.,TRBV6-5,TRBJ1-2,CAGAPHHEASLGYTF,TGTGCCGGTGCCCCCCACCATGAGGCCTCCCTTGGCTACACCTTC
.,.,TRBV12-3/TRBV12-4,TRBJ1-1,CASSLGAVEAFF,TGTGCCAGCAGTTTAGGGGCAGTTGAAGCTTTCTTT
TRBD2,.,TRBV4-2,TRBJ2-3,CASSQGNGGASDTQYF,TGTGCCAGCAGCCAAGGAAACGGGGGGGCCTCAGATACGCAGTATTTT
TRBD1,.,TRBV9,TRBJ1-4,CASSGGTDDNEKLFF,TGTGCCAGCAGCGGAGGGACAGACGATAATGAAAAACTGTTTTTT
TRBD1,.,TRBV11-2,TRBJ1-1,CASSMGQGVTEAFF,TGTGCCAGCAGCATGGGACAGGGCGTCACTGAAGCTTTCTTT
.,.,TRBV15,TRBJ1-4,CATSRATNEKLFF,TGTGCCACCTCCCGTGCAACTAATGAAAAACTGTTTTTT
.,.,TRBV6-5,TRBJ1-5,CASSYSGGADQPQHF,TGTGCCAGCAGTTACTCTGGGGGCGCCGATCAGCCCCAGCATTTT
TRBD1,once,TRBV10-3,TRBJ1-6,CATRPPGTDNSPLHF,TGTGCCACCCGGCCCCCCGGGACAGATAATTCACCCCTCCACTTT
TRBD1,.,TRBV19,TRBJ2-6,CASTLDRVSWANVLTF,TGTGCCAGTACCCTCGACAGGGTAAGCTGGGCCAACGTCCTGACTTTC
TRBD1,.,TRBV14,TRBJ2-3,CASRPGQGADTQYF,TGTGCCAGCAGACCCGGACAGGGAGCAGATACGCAGTATTTT
.,.,TRBV19,TRBJ1-2,CATDERGSSGYTF,TGTGCCACCGACGAGCGGGGATCGAGTGGCTACACCTTC
TRBD1,.,TRBV5-1,TRBJ2-5,CASSLAGDRRYQETQYF,TGCGCCAGCAGCTTGGCCGGGGACAGGAGGTACCAAGAGACCCAGTACTTC
.,once,TRBV27,TRBJ1-2,CASRSFFITGSNYGYTF,TGTGCCAGCCGCAGTTTCTTTATTACAGGGAGTAACTATGGCTACACCTTC
.,.,TRBV2,TRBJ1-1,CASTQVGRGGGVNTEAFF,TGTGCCAGCACCCAAGTGGGACGGGGAGGTGGTGTGAACACTGAAGCTTTCTTT
TRBD2,.,TRBV27,TRBJ2-3,CASSPYSGGALSGLTDTQYF,TGTGCCAGCAGTCCCTATTCCGGGGGGGCCTTATCGGGACTGACAGATACGCAGTATTTT
TRBD2,.,TRBV7-8,TRBJ2-3,CASSPGVAGGLSTDTQYF,TGTGCCAGCAGCCCTGGAGTAGCGGGGGGGCTTAGCACAGATACGCAGTATTTT
.,.,TRBV10-3,TRBJ1-1,CAISESRENTEAFF,TGTGCCATCAGTGAATCCAGGGAGAACACTGAAGCTTTCTTT
.,.,TRBV7-8,TRBJ1-6,CASSLALFNSPLHF,TGTGCCAGCAGCTTAGCACTGTTTAATTCACCCCTCCACTTT
TRBD2,.,TRBV2,TRBJ2-4,CASSRDYKNIQYF,TGTGCCAGCAGTCGGGACTACAAAAACATTCAGTACTTC
TRBD1,.,TRBV6-5,TRBJ1-2,CASTRDRRGYTF,TGTGCCAGCACCAGGGACAGGAGGGGCTACACCTTC
.,.,TRBV2,TRBJ1-2,CASSESGPYRGYTF,TGTGCCAGCAGCGAATCAGGGCCTTACCGTGGCTACACCTTC
TRBD1,.,TRBV5-1,TRBJ2-1,CASSPGDSSSSYNEQFF,TGCGCCAGCAGCCCCGGGGACAGCTCAAGCTCCTACAATGAGCAGTTCTTC
.,.,TRBV10-3,TRBJ1-5,CAIRKEGINQPQHF,TGTGCCATCAGGAAGGAGGGTATCAATCAGCCCCAGCATTTT
.,.,TRBV5-1,TRBJ2-3,CASSLGAVSDTQYF,TGCGCCAGCAGCTTAGGGGCCGTCTCAGATACGCAGTATTTT